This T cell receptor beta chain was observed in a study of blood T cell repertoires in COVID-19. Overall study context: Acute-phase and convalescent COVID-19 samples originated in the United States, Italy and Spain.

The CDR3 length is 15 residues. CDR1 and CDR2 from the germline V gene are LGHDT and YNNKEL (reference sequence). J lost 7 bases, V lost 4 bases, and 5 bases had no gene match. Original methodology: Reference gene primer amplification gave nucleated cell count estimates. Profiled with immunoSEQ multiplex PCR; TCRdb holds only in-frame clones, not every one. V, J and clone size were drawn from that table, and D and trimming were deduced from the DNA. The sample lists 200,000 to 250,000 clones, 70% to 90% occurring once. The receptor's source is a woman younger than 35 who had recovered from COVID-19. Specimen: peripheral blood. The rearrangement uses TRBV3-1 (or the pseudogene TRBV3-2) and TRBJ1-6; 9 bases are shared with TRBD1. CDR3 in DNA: TGTGCCAGCAGCCCCGGGACAGGGAGCAATTCACCCCTCCACTTT. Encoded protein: CASSPGTGSNSPLHF.